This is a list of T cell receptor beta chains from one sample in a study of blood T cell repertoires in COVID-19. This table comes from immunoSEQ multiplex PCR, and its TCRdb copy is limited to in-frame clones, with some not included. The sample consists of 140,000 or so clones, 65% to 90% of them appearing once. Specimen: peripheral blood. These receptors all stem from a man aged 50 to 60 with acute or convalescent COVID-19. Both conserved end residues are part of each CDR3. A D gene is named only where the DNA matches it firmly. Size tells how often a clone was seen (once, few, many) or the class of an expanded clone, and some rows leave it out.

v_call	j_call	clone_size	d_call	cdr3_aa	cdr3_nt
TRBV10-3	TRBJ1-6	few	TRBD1	CASGQGASPLHF	TGTGCCTCTGGACAGGGAGCCTCACCCCTCCACTTT
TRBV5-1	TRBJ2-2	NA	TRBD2	CASSPQKGLAGVGELFF	TGCGCCAGCAGCCCCCAAAAAGGGCTAGCGGGAGTCGGGGAGCTGTTTTTT
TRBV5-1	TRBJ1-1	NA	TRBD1	CASSWAGGTEAFF	TGCGCCAGCAGCTGGGCAGGGGGCACTGAAGCTTTCTTT
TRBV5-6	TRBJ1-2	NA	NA	CASSTGDYGYTF	TGTGCCAGCAGCACCGGGGACTATGGCTACACCTTC
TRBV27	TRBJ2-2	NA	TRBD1	CASSLPPDRGEHRGAVF	TGTGCCAGCAGTTTGCCCCCCGACAGGGGCGAACACCGGGGAGCTGTTTTT
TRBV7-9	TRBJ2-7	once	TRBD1	CASSLISGGYEQYF	TGTGCCAGCAGCTTAATCTCAGGGGGTTACGAGCAGTACTTC
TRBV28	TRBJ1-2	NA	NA	CASSTGTYGYTF	TGTGCCAGCAGCACAGGGACCTATGGCTACACCTTC
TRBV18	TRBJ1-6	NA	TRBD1	CASSPAGGANSPLHF	TGTGCCAGCTCACCAGCAGGGGGAGCTAATTCACCCCTCCACTTT
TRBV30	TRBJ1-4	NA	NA	CAWVGGPNEKLFF	TGTGCCTGGGTCGGAGGACCTAATGAAAAACTGTTTTTT
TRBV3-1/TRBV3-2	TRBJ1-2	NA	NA	CASSQAGGFRSNYGYTF	TGTGCCAGCAGCCAAGCCGGGGGATTTCGCAGCAACTATGGCTACACCTTC
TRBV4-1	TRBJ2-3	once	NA	CASSQEMSADTQYF	TGCGCCAGCAGCCAAGAGATGAGTGCAGATACGCAGTATTTT
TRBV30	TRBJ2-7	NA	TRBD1	CAWSVWDRNSYEQYF	TGTGCCTGGAGTGTATGGGACAGAAACTCCTACGAGCAGTACTTC
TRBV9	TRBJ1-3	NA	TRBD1	CASSARLLQGASAGNTIYF	TGTGCCAGCAGCGCCCGACTATTACAGGGGGCTAGCGCTGGAAACACCATATATTTT
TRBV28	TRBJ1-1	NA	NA	CASTSSSDTEAFF	TGTGCCAGCACCTCATCGAGTGACACTGAAGCTTTCTTT
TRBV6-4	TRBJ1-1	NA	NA	CASRPGDGTEAFF	TGTGCCAGCAGGCCAGGGGATGGGACTGAAGCTTTCTTT
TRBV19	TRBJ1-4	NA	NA	CASSQPDRPEKLFF	TGTGCCAGTAGCCAACCCGACAGACCAGAAAAACTGTTTTTT
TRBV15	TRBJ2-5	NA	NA	CATSKTPGQGETQYF	TGTGCCACCAGCAAAACGCCGGGACAAGGAGAGACCCAGTACTTC
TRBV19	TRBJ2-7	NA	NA	CASSGTDRSAYEQYF	TGTGCCAGTAGTGGGACCGACAGGAGCGCCTACGAGCAGTACTTC
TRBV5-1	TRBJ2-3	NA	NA	CASSFQGRDTDTQYF	TGCGCCAGCAGCTTTCAGGGGAGGGACACAGATACGCAGTATTTT
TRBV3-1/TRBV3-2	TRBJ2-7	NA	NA	CASSLVFGATGYEQYF	TGTGCCAGCAGCCTAGTGTTTGGTGCGACGGGCTACGAGCAGTACTTC
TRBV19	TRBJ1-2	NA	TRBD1	CASSRTGNNYGYTF	TGTGCCAGTAGCCGGACAGGGAACAACTATGGCTACACCTTC
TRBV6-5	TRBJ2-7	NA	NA	CASLHDRIDYEQYF	TGTGCCAGCCTACACGACAGAATAGACTACGAGCAGTACTTC
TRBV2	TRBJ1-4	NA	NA	CASGGADEKLFF	TGTGCCAGCGGGGGGGCCGATGAAAAACTGTTTTTT
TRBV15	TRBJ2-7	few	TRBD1	CATSRTGELHEQYF	TGTGCCACCAGCAGGACAGGGGAGCTCCACGAGCAGTACTTC
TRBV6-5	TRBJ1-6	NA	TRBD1	CATAGQNNSPLHF	TGTGCCACCGCGGGACAGAATAATTCACCCCTCCACTTT